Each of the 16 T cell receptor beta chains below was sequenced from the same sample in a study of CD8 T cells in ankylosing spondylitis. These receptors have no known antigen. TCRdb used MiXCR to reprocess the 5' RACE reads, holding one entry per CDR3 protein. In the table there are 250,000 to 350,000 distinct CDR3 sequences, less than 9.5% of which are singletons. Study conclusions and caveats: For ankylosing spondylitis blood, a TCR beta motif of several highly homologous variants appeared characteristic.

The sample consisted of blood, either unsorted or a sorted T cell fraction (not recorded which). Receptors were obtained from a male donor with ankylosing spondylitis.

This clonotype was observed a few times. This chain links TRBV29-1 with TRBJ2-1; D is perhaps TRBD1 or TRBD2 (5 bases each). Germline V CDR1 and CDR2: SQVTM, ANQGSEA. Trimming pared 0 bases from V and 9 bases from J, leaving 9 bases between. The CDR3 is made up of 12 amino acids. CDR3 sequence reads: CSVEEGVGEQFF. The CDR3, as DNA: TGCAGCGTTGAAGAGGGGGTAGGTGAGCAGTTCTTC.

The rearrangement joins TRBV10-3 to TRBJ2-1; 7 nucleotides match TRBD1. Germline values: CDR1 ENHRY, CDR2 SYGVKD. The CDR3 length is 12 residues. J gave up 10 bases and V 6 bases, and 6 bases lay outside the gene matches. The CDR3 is CAISLTGDEQFF. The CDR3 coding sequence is TGTGCCATCAGCCTTACAGGGGACGAGCAGTTCTTC.

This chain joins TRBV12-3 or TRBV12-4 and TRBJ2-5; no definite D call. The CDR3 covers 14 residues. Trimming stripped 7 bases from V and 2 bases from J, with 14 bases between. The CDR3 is CASTKVVTQETQYF. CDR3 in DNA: TGTGCCAGCACCAAAGTGGTGACACAAGAGACCCAGTACTTC.

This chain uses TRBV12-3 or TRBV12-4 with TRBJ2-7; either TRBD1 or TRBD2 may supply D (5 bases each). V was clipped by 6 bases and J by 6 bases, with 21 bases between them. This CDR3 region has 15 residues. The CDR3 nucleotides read TGTGCCAGCAGCCCCCCGGGACCGCGTTGGAGCGAGCAGTACTTC. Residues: CASSPPGPRWSEQYF.

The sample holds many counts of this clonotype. The CDR3 sequence is CASSKRTASQPQHF. In nucleotides, the CDR3 is TGTGCCAGCAGCAAAAGGACGGCGTCGCAGCCCCAGCATTTT. The chain employs TRBV6-2 or TRBV6-3 and TRBJ1-5; D is unclear. This CDR3 is 14 amino acids long. Germline V gives CDR1 MNHEY, CDR2 SVGEGT. Trimming took off 6 bases at V and 7 bases at J, with 16 bases between the two ends.

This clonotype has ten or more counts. The CDR3 is CASSPRAASGTDEQFF. Here the CDR3 DNA reads TGCGCCAGCAGCCCCCGGGCGGCTAGCGGGACGGATGAGCAGTTCTTC. The chain has TRBV5-1 and TRBJ2-1; 9 positions agree with TRBD2. The CDR3 has 16 amino acids. In germline, CDR1 is SGHRS, CDR2 YFSETQ. V gave up 4 bases and J gave up 8 bases; unmatched junction bases: 13.

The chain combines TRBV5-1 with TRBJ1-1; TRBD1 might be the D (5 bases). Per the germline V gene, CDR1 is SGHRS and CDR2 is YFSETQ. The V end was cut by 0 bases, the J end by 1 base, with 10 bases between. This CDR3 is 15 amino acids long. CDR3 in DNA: TGCGCCAGCAGCTTGGTTTTCGGACAGAACACTGAAGCTTTCTTT. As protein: CASSLVFGQNTEAFF.

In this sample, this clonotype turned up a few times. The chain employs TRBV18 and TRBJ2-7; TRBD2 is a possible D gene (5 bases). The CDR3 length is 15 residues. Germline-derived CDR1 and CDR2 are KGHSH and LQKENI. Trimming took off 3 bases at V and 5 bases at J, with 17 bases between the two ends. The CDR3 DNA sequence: TGTGCCAGCTCACCTCTTCGGGGTACAAAGGACGAGCAGTACTTC. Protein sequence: CASSPLRGTKDEQYF. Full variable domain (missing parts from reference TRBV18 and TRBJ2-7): NAGVMQNPRHLVRRRGQEARLRCSPMKGHSHVYWYRQLPEEGLKFMVYLQKENIIDESGMPKERFSAEFPKEGPSILRIQQVVRGDSAAYFCASSPLRGTKDEQYFGPGTRLTVT.

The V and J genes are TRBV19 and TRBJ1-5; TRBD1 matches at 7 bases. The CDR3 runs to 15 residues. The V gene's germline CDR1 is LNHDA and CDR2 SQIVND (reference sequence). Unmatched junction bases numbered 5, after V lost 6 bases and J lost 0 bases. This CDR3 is CASRGQPYSNQPQHF. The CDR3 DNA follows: TGTGCCAGTAGGGGACAGCCCTATAGCAATCAGCCCCAGCATTTT. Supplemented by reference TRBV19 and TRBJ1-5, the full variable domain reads DGGITQSPKYLFRKEGQNVTLSCEQNLNHDAMYWYRQDPGQGLRLIYYSQIVNDFQKGDIAEGYSVSREKKESFPLTVTSAQKNPTAFYLCASRGQPYSNQPQHFGDGTRLSIL.

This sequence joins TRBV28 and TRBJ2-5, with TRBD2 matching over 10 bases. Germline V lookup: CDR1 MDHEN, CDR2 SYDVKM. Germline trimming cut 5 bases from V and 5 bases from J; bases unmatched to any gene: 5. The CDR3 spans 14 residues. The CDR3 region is CASSVPSGGETQYF. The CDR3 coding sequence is TGTGCCAGCAGTGTCCCTAGCGGGGGCGAGACCCAGTACTTC.

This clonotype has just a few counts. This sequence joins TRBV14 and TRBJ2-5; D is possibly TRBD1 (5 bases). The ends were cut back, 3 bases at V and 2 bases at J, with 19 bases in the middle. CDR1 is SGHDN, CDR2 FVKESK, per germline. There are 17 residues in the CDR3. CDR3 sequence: CASSHKTVWPAQETQYF. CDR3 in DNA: TGTGCCAGCAGCCACAAGACAGTATGGCCAGCTCAAGAGACCCAGTACTTC.

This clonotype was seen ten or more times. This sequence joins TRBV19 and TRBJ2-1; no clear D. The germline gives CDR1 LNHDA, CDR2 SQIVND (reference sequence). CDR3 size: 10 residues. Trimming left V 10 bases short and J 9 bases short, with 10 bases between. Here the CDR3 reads CATKGSEQFF. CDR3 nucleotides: TGTGCCACTAAAGGGTCTGAGCAGTTCTTC.

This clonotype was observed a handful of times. The CDR3 region has the DNA TGCGCCAGCAGCTCAGGGACTAGCGGCCTTATGGCCACCGGGGAGCTGTTTTTT. Residues: CASSSGTSGLMATGELFF. This chain uses TRBV5-1 with TRBJ2-2; 11 nucleotides match TRBD2. J lost 4 bases, V lost 3 bases, and 11 bases had no gene match. Germline loops: CDR1 SGHRS, CDR2 YFSETQ. CDR3 length: 18 amino acids.

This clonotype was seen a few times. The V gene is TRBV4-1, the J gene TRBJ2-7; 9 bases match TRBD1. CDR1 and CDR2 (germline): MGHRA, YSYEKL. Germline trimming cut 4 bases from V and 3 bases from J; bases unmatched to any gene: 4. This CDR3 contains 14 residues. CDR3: CASSPRTGDYEQYF. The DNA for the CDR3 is TGCGCCAGCAGCCCCCGGACAGGGGACTACGAGCAGTACTTC.

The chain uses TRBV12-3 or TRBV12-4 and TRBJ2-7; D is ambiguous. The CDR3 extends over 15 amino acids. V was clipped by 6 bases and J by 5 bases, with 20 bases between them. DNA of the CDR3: TGTGCCAGCAGCGGCCCCTATATTAGGGTTGACGAGCAGTACTTC. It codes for CASSGPYIRVDEQYF.

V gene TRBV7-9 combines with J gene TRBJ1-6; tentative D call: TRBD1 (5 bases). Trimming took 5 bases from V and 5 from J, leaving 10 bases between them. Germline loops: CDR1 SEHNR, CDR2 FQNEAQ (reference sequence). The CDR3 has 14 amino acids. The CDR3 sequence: CASSRSTDNSPLHF. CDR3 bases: TGTGCCAGCAGCCGCTCGACAGATAATTCACCCCTCCACTTT.